Below are 25 T cell receptor beta chains sequenced from a single sample in a study of Ad26.COV2.S vaccination and SARS-CoV-2 variants. The treatment here: about 20 received Ad26.COV2.S at low or high dose, single or two shots; about 5 received placebo; per-sample allocation not given. Samples were taken on day 63 after the first vaccine or placebo injection. Measured with immunoSEQ multiplex PCR; TCRdb has only the in-frame clones, and not every one. Among around 300,000 clones listed, less than 90% were seen once. Specimen: peripheral blood, collected in a trial of Ad26.COV2.S vaccine versus placebo. The source of these receptors is a person between 18 and 59 years old who received the Ad26.COV2.S COVID-19 vaccine or a placebo.

The rearrangement links TRBV12-5 to TRBJ1-5, with D unclear. Trimming cost V 6 bases and J 4 bases, with 4 bases left between them. Germline CDR1 and CDR2: LGHNT and FRNRAP. The CDR3 loop spans 11 amino acids. CDR3: CASGVNQPQHF. The DNA for the CDR3 is TGTGCTAGTGGCGTAAATCAGCCCCAGCATTTT.

CDR3 protein: CSASGRAYYGYTF. CDR3 in DNA: TGCAGTGCTAGTGGCAGGGCCTACTATGGCTACACCTTC. The J gene is TRBJ1-2, the V gene TRBV20-1; possibly TRBD1 for D (5 bases). V shed 3 bases and J shed 3 bases, with 11 bases lying between them. Germline assignment: CDR1 DFQATT and CDR2 SNEGSKA (reference sequence). This CDR3 is 13 amino acids long.

The gene calls are TRBV5-4 and TRBJ1-2; D is perhaps TRBD1 (5 bases). Trimming shortened V by 1 base and J by 4 bases, and 11 bases separated the two germline ends. The V gene's germline CDR1 is SGHNT and CDR2 YYREEE (reference sequence). The CDR3 has 14 residues. CDR3 coding DNA: TGTGCCAGCAGCTTGAGGCGGGGCGTCTATGGCTACACCTTC. Protein: CASSLRRGVYGYTF.

This clone has only one observation. The genes are TRBV7-9 and TRBJ1-2; D is possibly TRBD1 (6 bases). V shed 5 bases and J shed 6 bases, with 19 bases lying between them. The germline V gene encodes CDR1 SEHNR and CDR2 FQNEAQ (reference sequence). This CDR3 is 15 amino acids long. CDR3 region: CASSPAGRGFNGYTF. For the CDR3, the DNA is TGTGCCAGCAGCCCTGCAGGCAGGGGATTTAATGGCTACACCTTC.

The V gene is TRBV6-5, the J gene TRBJ2-1; TRBD2 is a possible D gene (6 bases). V gave up 2 bases and J gave up 6 bases, with 11 bases separating them. Germline V lookup: CDR1 MNHEY, CDR2 SVGAGI. CDR3 length: 14 amino acids. The CDR3 spells CASSYSGTSNEQFF. CDR3 sequence (DNA): TGTGCCAGCAGTTACAGTGGGACTTCCAATGAGCAGTTCTTC.

The DNA of the CDR3 is TGTGCCAGCAGAGAGGGGTCCATGGATACGCAGTATTTT. Translation gives CASREGSMDTQYF. This rearrangement joins TRBV7-2 to TRBJ2-3; perhaps D is TRBD1 or TRBD2 (5 bases each). The CDR3 loop spans 13 amino acids. The V and J ends lost 6 bases and 6 bases respectively, with 13 bases between them. CDR1 and CDR2 from the germline V gene are SGHTA and FQGNSA.

CDR3 DNA: TGCGCCAGCACCCCTGACTCGTCAGATACGCAGTATTTT. Its protein is CASTPDSSDTQYF. V and J are TRBV5-1 and TRBJ2-3; D is unclear. The CDR3 is made up of 13 amino acids. Trimming stripped 6 bases from V and 4 bases from J, with 12 bases between. Per the germline V gene, CDR1 is SGHRS and CDR2 is YFSETQ.

The rearrangement links TRBV11-2 to TRBJ1-2; 8 bases line up with TRBD1. Per germline, CDR1 SGHAT and CDR2 FQNNGV. Trimming cost V 1 base and J 13 bases; bases outside gene matches: 8. This CDR3 contains 13 residues. CDR3 loop: CASSLGQGATLTF. The CDR3 nucleotides read TGTGCCAGCAGCTTAGGGCAGGGGGCTACCCTCACCTTC.

This clone has just one count. The chain has TRBV5-4 and TRBJ2-2; 7 positions match TRBD2. Germline V gene sequence: CDR1 SGHNT, CDR2 YYREEE (reference sequence). The J segment lost 3 bases and the V segment lost 2 bases, leaving 1 base of the junction unmatched. The CDR3 consists of 14 residues. Here the CDR3 DNA reads TGTGCCAGCAGCTTAGCGGGGTACACCGGGGAGCTGTTTTTT. Its protein product is CASSLAGYTGELFF.

This chain uses TRBV2 with TRBJ1-2; 10 nucleotides match TRBD1. The CDR3 extends over 15 amino acids. Germline CDR1 is SNHLY and CDR2 is FYNNEI. V gave up 5 bases and J gave up 6 bases; unmatched junction bases: 9. CDR3 loop: CASSLASGTGDGYTF. CDR3 DNA sequence: TGTGCCAGCAGTCTTGCCTCCGGGACAGGGGATGGCTACACCTTC.

Only one count was recorded for this clone. The genes are TRBV7-2 and TRBJ2-6; 11 positions agree with TRBD1. The CDR3 is 19 amino acids. The germline V gene has CDR1 SGHTA and CDR2 FQGNSA. V lost 4 bases to trimming and J lost 0 bases; unmatched junction nucleotides: 8. CDR3 sequence (DNA): TGTGCCAGCAGCTCCCGGGACAGGGGGGCTTCCTCTGGGGCCAACGTCCTGACTTTC. This translates into CASSSRDRGASSGANVLTF.

DNA of the CDR3: TGTGCCAGCAGTCTTATCGGGGGGCGACTGTTTTTT. It specifies CASSLIGGRLFF. This chain joins TRBV28 and TRBJ1-4; possibly TRBD1 for D (6 bases). Germline CDR1 reads MDHEN; CDR2 reads SYDVKM. The V and J ends lost 5 bases and 13 bases respectively, with 14 bases between them. The CDR3 has 12 residues.

This chain connects TRBV5-6 to TRBJ2-5, with D possibly TRBD2 on 6 matching bases. Trimming stripped 4 bases from V and 7 bases from J, with 17 bases between. CDR3 length equals 14 residues. Per the germline V gene, CDR1 is SGHDT and CDR2 is YYEEEE. The chain's CDR3 is CASSRRDALGTQYF. CDR3 DNA sequence: TGTGCCAGCAGCCGGAGGGACGCCCTAGGGACCCAGTACTTC.

The CDR3: CASSHADRGLYEQYF. The DNA for the CDR3 is TGCGCCAGCAGTCACGCGGACAGGGGGCTCTACGAGCAGTACTTC. The chain is built from TRBV23-1 and TRBJ2-7, with TRBD1 matching over 11 bases. TRBV23-1 is designated an ORF whose function remains uncertain. The CDR3 has 15 amino acids. V lost 3 bases and J lost 3; bases outside the gene matches: 4.

This chain uses TRBV18 with TRBJ2-3, with a possible D match to TRBD2 (6 bases). The V end lost 0 bases, the J end lost 14 bases, and 15 bases lay between the germline ends. Germline V gene data show CDR1 as KGHSH and CDR2 as LQKENI. The CDR3 is 13 amino acids. CDR3: CASSPPGLLTWYF. CDR3 bases: TGTGCCAGCTCACCACCGGGACTTCTAACGTGGTATTTT.

V gene TRBV5-1 combines with J gene TRBJ2-5; D may be TRBD2 (6 bases). V was trimmed by 2 bases and J by 3 bases, leaving 14 bases between them. Germline V gene data show CDR1 as SGHRS and CDR2 as YFSETQ. The CDR3 contains 15 residues. The CDR3 nucleotides are TGCGCCAGCAGCTTTGGGCCGGGGGTGGAAGAGACCCAGTACTTC. It codes for CASSFGPGVEETQYF.

In DNA form, the CDR3 reads TGCGCCAGCAGCTTGTGGGCTAGCGGGGTCCAAGAGACCCAGTACTTC. Its protein is CASSLWASGVQETQYF. The rearrangement uses TRBV5-1 and TRBJ2-5; 9 bases align to TRBD2. The CDR3 contains 16 residues. Losses at the gene ends were 1 base for V and 1 base for J; bases not matched to a gene: 5. Looked up from germline, CDR1 is SGHRS and CDR2 is YFSETQ.

Written as DNA, the CDR3 is TGTGCCAGCAGCCAAGTTGGTGGCGGAAAAAAGGACAGGGGAGACCAGCCCCAGCATTTT. Encoded protein: CASSQVGGGKKDRGDQPQHF. The rearrangement links TRBV4-2 to TRBJ1-5, with TRBD1 identical over 9 bases. The CDR3 runs 20 residues. V was pared by 1 base and J by 7 bases, with 20 bases of the junction left unmatched. CDR1 is LGHNA and CDR2 is YNFKEQ in the germline V gene.

The V call is TRBV19, the J call TRBJ1-4; unclear D gene. The CDR3 is 17 amino acids. Trimming cost V 1 base and J 8 bases, with 20 bases left between them. Germline CDR1 and CDR2: LNHDA and SQIVND (reference sequence). Here the CDR3 DNA reads TGTGCCAGTAGTATAGTGGCCTCTCAACGACCCGGGGAAAAACTGTTTTTT. Translated: CASSIVASQRPGEKLFF.

The gene calls are TRBV11-3 and TRBJ2-5; a weak D match, TRBD1 (6 bases). Trimming pared 4 bases from V and 1 base from J, leaving 13 bases between. The CDR3 runs 15 residues. Germline V lookup: CDR1 SGHNT, CDR2 YENEEA. The CDR3 sequence: CASSYRAGIQETQYF. The DNA for the CDR3 is TGTGCCAGCAGCTACAGGGCGGGTATCCAAGAGACCCAGTACTTC.

The chain couples TRBV5-4 to TRBJ1-4; perhaps TRBD1 as D (6 bases). The CDR3 totals 15 residues. Trimming stripped 3 bases from V and 5 bases from J, with 14 bases between. Germline V gene data show CDR1 as SGHNT and CDR2 as YYREEE (reference sequence). The CDR3 is CASSSGQSRNEKLFF. CDR3 coding DNA: TGTGCCAGCAGCTCCGGACAGTCCCGGAATGAAAAACTGTTTTTT.

This rearrangement joins TRBV28 to TRBJ2-1; D call uncertain. Per the germline V gene, CDR1 is MDHEN and CDR2 is SYDVKM. This CDR3 is built from 11 residues. The germline V and J ends were trimmed by 7 bases and 10 bases, with 11 bases remaining between them. CDR3 residues: CASTPGAEQFF. DNA of the CDR3: TGTGCCAGCACCCCAGGAGCAGAGCAGTTCTTC.

Points on this clone: One junction end disagrees with the germline gene, perhaps due to a read error. V gene TRBV7-9 combines with J gene TRBJ2-7; tentatively, D is TRBD1 or TRBD2 (5 bases each). The CDR3 has 11 amino acids. In germline, CDR1 is SEHNR, CDR2 FQNEAQ (reference sequence). The CDR3 nucleotides read TGTGCCAGCAGCTCTCTCGAGTTGGGGGTCTTC. This gives the protein CASSSLELGVF. Together with reference TRBV7-9 and TRBJ2-7, the CDR3 gives the full variable domain: DTGVSQNPRHKITKRGQNVTFRCDPISEHNRLYWYRQTLGQGPEFLTYFQNEAQLEKSRLLSDRFSAERPKGSFSTLEIQRTEQGDSAMYLCASSSLELGVFGPGTRLTVT.

This chain uses TRBV7-2 with TRBJ1-1; 7 bases map to TRBD1. CDR3 length: 12 amino acids. Germline-derived CDR1 and CDR2 are SGHTA and FQGNSA. V dropped 3 bases and J dropped 6; count of bases not matched to a gene: 1. CDR3: CASSFTGAEAFF. CDR3 nucleotides: TGTGCCAGCAGCTTTACAGGGGCTGAAGCTTTCTTT.

The CDR3 DNA reads TGTGCCAGTAGTGAGGGACAGGGGTATGGCTACACCTTC. This translates into CASSEGQGYGYTF. This chain connects TRBV19 to TRBJ1-2; TRBD1 agrees at 10 bases. Trimming took 5 bases from V and 5 from J; bases not matched to a gene: 2. The length of the CDR3 is 13 residues. Germline lookup yields CDR1 LNHDA and CDR2 SQIVND (reference sequence).